This T cell receptor (beta chain) comes out of a study of PD-1 and CTLA-4 blockade in melanoma. Profiled with immunoSEQ multiplex PCR; TCRdb holds only in-frame clones, not every one. Among about 32,000 clones listed, roughly 90% were seen once. This clone came up a few times. Trimming at V came to 4 bases and at J to 5 bases, leaving 7 bases not matched to a gene. CDR1 SEHNR and CDR2 FQNEAQ come from the germline V gene (reference sequence). This CDR3 is 14 amino acids long. Sequencing was performed on CD8+ T cells from peripheral blood, taken from a patient given anti-PD-1 treatment. V is TRBV7-9 and J is TRBJ2-7, with 8 bases that match TRBD1. This clonotype was sampled from a human donor with melanoma. The CDR3 here is CASSWAQGAHEQYF. The CDR3 nucleotides are TGTGCCAGCAGCTGGGCCCAGGGGGCCCACGAGCAGTACTTC.